This T cell receptor beta chain was recorded in a study of T cells in Graves' hyperthyroidism and ophthalmopathy (dated by TCRdb to the late 2010s). Background on the whole study: Peripheral blood was collected at initial diagnosis, before any treatment. TCR Vbeta CDR3 sequencing of some 140 peripheral blood samples (fewer than 45 ophthalmopathy, under 80 hyperthyroidism and some 17 progressor patients) is reported in the paper. To identify TCR V-J signatures that set the groups apart, the researchers used a discovery cohort of 100 or so patients, made up of about 44 with Graves' ophthalmopathy and some 60 with stable Graves' hyperthyroidism. Following sampling, methimazole starting at 30 mg daily was given to hyperthyroidism patients, and high-dose intravenous methylprednisolone was given to ophthalmopathy patients. Prospective prediction of ophthalmopathy was tested in an independent validation cohort consisting of about 19 hyperthyroidism patients and approximately 16 patients who later progressed to ophthalmopathy. In addition, the study compared T-cell repertoires in thyroid tissue and in blood from a handful of Graves' hyperthyroidism patients. For training and testing, the 100 or so patients in the discovery cohort were randomly divided in a 7:3 ratio.

This clonotype was counted a few times. This receptor's antigen is unknown. No base quality values were provided; no much bigger clone lies one nucleotide off. The TCR beta CDR3 regions were amplified from the RNA transcripts. The TCR CDR3 was subjected to a first round of RT-PCR using the HTBI primer set and the Qiagen OneStep RT-PCR kit. A second multiplex PCR round built the libraries, followed by size selection and purification. Paired-end sequencing of the libraries was performed with 100 bp reads on an Illumina HiSeq2000. The original methods were these. SOAPnuke was used to process the raw data, removing reads that contained adapters or uncalled bases, had a mean Phred below 15, or lacked an exact match to the constant primer or identifier. High-quality paired reads were merged with COPE v1.2.5, and unique nucleotide sequences were defined as clonotypes. MiTCR v1.1 was used to align clonotypes to the IMGT TRBV, TRBD and TRBJ reference segments. Only V-J combinations with frequency above 0.0001, covering about 99% of repertoires, were analysed. The TCS score was defined as the ratio of F50 (clonal expansion) to E x V (chaos), calculated using BLOSUM62-based TCRdist between CDR3 peptides within each V-J. Welch's t-statistics and random forest reduced approximately 520 V-J features to about 13, which were used in a naive Bayes classifier (R e1071). Using fastp at Q25 and MiXCR, TCRdb reprocessed the public reads and kept productive beta chains. Each CDR3 protein gets just one entry, which takes the most common genes and DNA from the rows behind it. The V and J calls and clone size are TCRdb's, not the authors'. Here the sample has roughly 660,000 distinct CDR3 sequences; around 15% occur a single time. The ten largest clones add up to roughly a sixth of the sample.

A patient counted as having stable Graves' hyperthyroidism if no progression to ophthalmopathy occurred over 18 months of follow-up. Hyperthyroidism patients were aged 18 to 65 years and newly diagnosed, with disease duration of less than 2 months. Any patient with an uncontrolled infection, another autoimmune disease, pregnancy or lactation was excluded. Clinical symptoms, serum thyroxine and TRAb, thyroid ultrasound, and orbital computed tomography formed the basis for the diagnoses. Ficoll-Paque density gradient centrifugation was used to isolate PBMCs from approximately 10 ml of fresh peripheral blood. Total RNA was extracted with Trizol reagent, and quality was checked on an Agilent 2100 Bioanalyzer. General study outcomes and caveats: In validation, progression to ophthalmopathy was predicted by the model with approximately 67% sensitivity and 72% to 85% specificity, a median of approximately 7.1 months before onset. Blood samples also contained most of the expanded thyroid clonotypes (frequency above 0.001), which suggests that blood repertoires may reflect thyroid immune responses. No statistical method was used to fix the sample size in advance, and group allocation was not hidden from the investigators. A model built on a 13 V-J signature distinguished ophthalmopathy from stable hyperthyroidism, reaching 87.88% sensitivity and under 84% specificity in cross-validation and 80%/75% in testing.

Here V drops 5 bases and J drops 2 bases, and the junction holds 10 bases not matched to any gene. CDR1 MNHNS and CDR2 SASEGT were looked up in the germline V gene. Measured from the cysteine to the phenylalanine, the CDR3 is 16 residues long. CDR3 DNA only is kept here, 48 bases in frame from base 1. Sample: blood. This TCR came from a man aged 45-60 years with Graves' hyperthyroidism. The sequence is built from TRBV6-1 and TRBJ2-3; 7 nucleotides in the junction match TRBD1. The CDR3 is CASSMGDSQNTDTQYF. The sequenced DNA is TGTGCCAGCAGTATGGGGGACAGCCAAAACACAGATACGCAGTATTTT.